Listed below are T cell receptor beta chains from one sample, sequenced in a study of identical twins. TCRdb fed the 5' RACE reads into MiXCR, producing one record per CDR3 protein. The table records just under 550,000 distinct CDR3 sequences, 12% to 15% of them present only once. This sample was shared with a second study, whose subject was yellow fever vaccine responses in identical twins.

Sequences were obtained from CD4+ T cells sorted from blood. The receptors shown here come from a woman younger than 35 in good health. CDR3s include the opening cysteine and the closing phenylalanine or tryptophan. The order of the fields is V gene, J gene, D gene, clone size, CDR3 DNA, CDR3 protein. D genes are given only for firm matches. Clone size is given for some rows only: seen once, a few or many times, or a class if the clone is expanded.

TRBV15,TRBJ1-1,NA,few,TGTGCCACCAGCATACAGGGAGGAACTGAAGCTTTCTTT,CATSIQGGTEAFF
TRBV3-1,TRBJ2-5,NA,few,TGTGCCAGCAGCCAACAGGGGCAAGAGACCCAGTACTTC,CASSQQGQETQYF
TRBV6-1,TRBJ2-1,NA,few,TGTGCCAGCAGTGAAGGGGGTCTAACCATCTCCTACAATGAGCAGTTCTTC,CASSEGGLTISYNEQFF
TRBV14,TRBJ2-7,TRBD1,few,TGTGCCAGCAGCCAAGGGACAGGGACTTTCTACGAGCAGTACTTC,CASSQGTGTFYEQYF
TRBV29-1,TRBJ1-1,NA,few,TGCAGCGTTCGGACGAACACTGAAGCTTTCTTT,CSVRTNTEAFF
TRBV12-3/TRBV12-4,TRBJ1-4,TRBD1,NA,TGTGCCAGCAGTCGCCTAGGGACAGTGGCTGAAAAACTGTTTTTT,CASSRLGTVAEKLFF
TRBV4-2,TRBJ1-1,NA,many,TGTGCCAGCAGCCAAGGGGGGGAACCGAACACTGAAGCTTTCTTT,CASSQGGEPNTEAFF
TRBV14,TRBJ2-1,TRBD2,few,TGTGCCAGCAGGAGTGCGGCTAGCGGGGGTCCCACCGTTTTCTTC,CASRSAASGGPTVFF
TRBV5-1,TRBJ2-3,NA,few,TGCGCCAGCAGCGAAGGAATAGGGGTCCTAAGGCCAGATACGCAGTATTTT,CASSEGIGVLRPDTQYF
TRBV18,TRBJ2-2,TRBD2,NA,TGTGCCAGCTCACCACAGACTAGCGGGTCCGGGGAGCTGTTTTTT,CASSPQTSGSGELFF
TRBV7-9,TRBJ2-3,NA,few,TGTGCCAGCAGCCAGGAAGATACGCAGTATTTT,CASSQEDTQYF
TRBV11-1,TRBJ2-1,TRBD2,NA,TGTGCCAGCAGCTTAGTCCAGCGGGGGGGCTTGAATGAGCAGTTCTTC,CASSLVQRGGLNEQFF
TRBV5-1,TRBJ2-3,TRBD1,NA,TGCGCCAGCAGCTTGGAACAGGGGGCAGATACGCAGTATTTT,CASSLEQGADTQYF
TRBV24-1,TRBJ2-1,NA,NA,TGTGCCACCAGTGATGCGAGGAGTGGGTACAATGAGCAGTTCTTC,CATSDARSGYNEQFF
TRBV20-1,TRBJ2-6,TRBD1,NA,TGCAGTGCTAAGACAGGGGTCTCTGGGGCCAACGTCCTGACTTTC,CSAKTGVSGANVLTF
TRBV28,TRBJ2-4,NA,NA,TGTGCCAGCAGTTACGGGAAAGCCAAAAACATTCAGTACTTC,CASSYGKAKNIQYF
TRBV9,TRBJ2-2,NA,NA,TGTGCCAGCAGCGTAGGTGCAGGGTATAACACCGGGGAGCTGTTTTTT,CASSVGAGYNTGELFF
TRBV11-3,TRBJ2-7,NA,many,TGTGCCAGCAGCTCCCTCACCGGCTACGAGCAGTACTTC,CASSSLTGYEQYF
TRBV5-1,TRBJ1-1,TRBD1,few,TGCGCCAGCAGCTTGGGGGGGACAGACCAAGGGTCTGAAGCTTTCTTT,CASSLGGTDQGSEAFF
TRBV5-6,TRBJ2-2,NA,few,TGTGCCAGCAGCTGGATTAACAGAGCGAACACCGGGGAGCTGTTTTTT,CASSWINRANTGELFF
TRBV6-5,TRBJ2-1,TRBD1,NA,TGTGCCAGCAGTTACTCGAGGACAGGGGCCTACAATGAGCAGTTCTTC,CASSYSRTGAYNEQFF
TRBV29-1,TRBJ2-1,NA,NA,TGCAGCGTTGAAGGGACGGTCTCCTACAATGAGCAGTTCTTC,CSVEGTVSYNEQFF
TRBV11-1,TRBJ1-5,TRBD1,NA,TGTGCCAGCAGCCGCGGGACAGGTGGTATGGGGGGCAATCAGCCCCAGCATTTT,CASSRGTGGMGGNQPQHF
TRBV10-3,TRBJ2-4,NA,NA,TGTGCCATCAGTGAGTCGAAAGCAGGTCTAGCCAAAAACATTCAGTACTTC,CAISESKAGLAKNIQYF
TRBV6-5,TRBJ1-1,NA,NA,TGTGCCAGCAGTAACCCTCAGGGGCTGAACACTGAAGCTTTCTTT,CASSNPQGLNTEAFF
TRBV4-1,TRBJ2-4,NA,few,TGCGCCAGCAGCCCAAGATACAGGGAGGGCGACATTCAGTACTTC,CASSPRYREGDIQYF
TRBV25-1,TRBJ2-3,TRBD2,few,TGTGCCAGCAGTGAATTTGGGGGACTAGCGGGAGCAGATACGCAGTATTTT,CASSEFGGLAGADTQYF
TRBV20-1,TRBJ2-1,TRBD2,NA,TGCAGTGCTCCGGACCCGACTAGCGGGGGGCATGAGCAGTTCTTC,CSAPDPTSGGHEQFF
TRBV12-3/TRBV12-4,TRBJ1-5,NA,NA,TGTGCCAGCGGGACGGTAGATCAGCCCCAGCATTTT,CASGTVDQPQHF